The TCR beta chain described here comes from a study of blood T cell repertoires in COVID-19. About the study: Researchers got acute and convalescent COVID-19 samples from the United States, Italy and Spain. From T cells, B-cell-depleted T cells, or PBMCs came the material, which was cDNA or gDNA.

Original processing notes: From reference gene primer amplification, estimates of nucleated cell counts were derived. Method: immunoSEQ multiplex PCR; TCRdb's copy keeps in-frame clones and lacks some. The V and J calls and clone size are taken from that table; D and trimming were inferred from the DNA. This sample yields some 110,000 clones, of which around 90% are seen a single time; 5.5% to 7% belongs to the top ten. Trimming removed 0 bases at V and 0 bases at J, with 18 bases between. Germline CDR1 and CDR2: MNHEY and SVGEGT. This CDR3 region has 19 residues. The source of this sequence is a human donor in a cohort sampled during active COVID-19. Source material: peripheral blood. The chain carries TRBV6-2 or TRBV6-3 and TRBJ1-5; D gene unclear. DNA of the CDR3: TGTGCCAGCAGTTACTCGAAGGGAGAAGGGCTCTATAGCAATCAGCCCCAGCATTTT. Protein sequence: CASSYSKGEGLYSNQPQHF.